This T cell receptor (beta chain) was retrieved from a study of identifying expanded T cells in peripheral blood. Study-wide findings and caveats: About 1.2 clones differed between technical replicates, versus approximately 17 and 20 over time.

This clone was observed a few times. No antigen is known for it. The V gene's germline CDR1 is SGHDT and CDR2 YYEEEE. The CDR3 extends over 14 amino acids. J gave up 6 bases and V 4 bases, and 10 bases lay outside the gene matches. No infections or other immune events were documented during collection. The protocol was immunoSEQ multiplex PCR, while the TCRdb copy is restricted to in-frame clones and leaves out a portion. Of 100,000 to 150,000 clones in the sample, about four fifths were seen once. This TCR derives from a person aged 18 to 75 in good health. The chain recombines TRBV5-6 with TRBJ2-7; 7 nucleotides align to TRBD1. Input material: blood. The CDR3 nucleotides are TGTGCCAGCAGCAAAACAGGGGTCGGGTTCGAGCAGTACTTC. This sequence encodes CASSKTGVGFEQYF.